These 22 T cell receptor beta chains originate from one sample sequenced in a study of patients and donors after allogeneic stem cell transplantation. TCRdb used MiXCR to reprocess the RT-PCR reads, holding one entry per CDR3 protein. The sample includes 100,000 to 120,000 distinct CDR3 sequences, less than 45% seen only once; the top ten take 25% to 35%. Input material: blood, either unsorted or a sorted T cell fraction (not recorded which). The receptor set was obtained from a human donor who was either an allogeneic HSCT recipient or a stem cell or donor lymphocyte infusion donor (not recorded which). It is not recorded whose cells these are; they may come from a transplant donor.

This sequence joins TRBV12-3 or TRBV12-4 and TRBJ2-7; D is uncertain. The V and J ends lost 5 bases and 2 bases respectively, with 10 bases between them. The CDR3 loop spans 13 amino acids. The CDR3 coding sequence is TGTGCCAGCAGTGTCCAGGAAACCTACGAGCAGTACTTC. Residues: CASSVQETYEQYF.

Turning to this clonotype: A junction boundary mismatches the germline segment, possibly from a read error. The chain's CDR3 is CASRGVTGTALEEASF. DNA for the CDR3: TGTGCCAGCAGGGGGGTAACCGGGACAGCCCTTGAAGAAGCTTCCTTT. The chain is built from TRBV6-5 and TRBJ1-1; 7 bases align to TRBD1. CDR1 MNHEY and CDR2 SVGAGI come from the germline V gene. The CDR3 has 16 amino acids.

V usage is TRBV4-1 and J usage is TRBJ1-3; no firm D call. This CDR3 is built from 16 residues. In germline, CDR1 is MGHRA, CDR2 YSYEKL. V was shortened by 1 base and J by 2 bases, with 12 bases between the two germline ends. The CDR3 sequence is CASSQGEGSTGNTIYF. Written as DNA, the CDR3 is TGCGCCAGCAGCCAAGGGGAAGGTTCTACTGGAAACACCATATATTTT.

The CDR3 protein is CASSWGQENSPLHF. In DNA form, the CDR3 reads TGTGCCAGCAGCTGGGGACAGGAGAATTCACCCCTCCACTTT. The chain has TRBV7-8 and TRBJ1-6; 8 positions match TRBD1. CDR3 size: 14 residues. Germline V gives CDR1 SGHVS, CDR2 FQNEAQ. The junction had 3 bases not matched to a gene; V was cut back by 4 bases and J by 7 bases. Full variable domain (remainder filled in from reference TRBV7-8 and TRBJ1-6): GAGVSQSPRYKVAKRGQDVALRCDPISGHVSLFWYQQALGQGPEFLTYFQNEAQLDKSGLPSDRFFAERPEGSVSTLKIQRTQQEDSAVYLCASSWGQENSPLHFGNGTRLTVT.

V usage is TRBV20-1 and J usage is TRBJ2-7, with 11 positions matching TRBD2. CDR1 and CDR2 from the germline V gene are DFQATT and SNEGSKA (reference sequence). V lost 6 bases, J lost 4 bases, and 11 bases stayed unmatched. The CDR3 length is 15 residues. DNA of the CDR3: TGCAGTGCCTACGTGACGGGACTAGCGGAGTACGAGCAGTACTTC. Its protein product is CSAYVTGLAEYEQYF.

The chain is built from TRBV29-1 and TRBJ1-3; D unclear. The CDR3 is 11 amino acids. V lost 3 bases, J lost 1 base, and 1 base lay in between. Per the germline V gene, CDR1 is SQVTM and CDR2 is ANQGSEA. CDR3 nucleotides: TGCAGCGTTGAGTCTGGAAACACCATATATTTT. As protein: CSVESGNTIYF.

V gene TRBV5-1 combines with J gene TRBJ2-7; TRBD1 might be the D (6 bases). The V end was cut by 0 bases, the J end by 0 bases, with 13 bases between. Germline lookup yields CDR1 SGHRS and CDR2 YFSETQ. CDR3 length: 16 residues. The CDR3 nucleotides are TGCGCCAGCAGCTTGGTTTGGGACATCGGCTCCTACGAGCAGTACTTC. Translation gives CASSLVWDIGSYEQYF.

This clonotype has more than one count but fewer than ten. This chain joins TRBV6-6 and TRBJ1-2, with D perhaps TRBD1 (5 bases). The germline V gene has CDR1 MNHNY and CDR2 SVGAGI (reference sequence). V lost 6 bases, J lost 5 bases, and 10 bases lay in between. This CDR3 is 12 amino acids long. The CDR3 sequence is CASSGGWYGYTF. As DNA, the CDR3 is TGTGCCAGCAGCGGGGGATGGTATGGCTACACCTTC.

This clonotype was picked up a small number of times. The V and J genes are TRBV7-8 and TRBJ2-5; a weak D match, TRBD2 (6 bases). This CDR3 contains 14 residues. V was clipped by 1 base and J by 5 bases, with 11 bases between them. The germline gives CDR1 SGHVS, CDR2 FQNEAQ. CDR3 loop: CASSLVGGVETQYF. DNA of the CDR3: TGTGCCAGCAGCTTAGTCGGCGGGGTGGAGACCCAGTACTTC. Based on the CDR3 plus reference TRBV7-8 and TRBJ2-5, the full variable domain is GAGVSQSPRYKVAKRGQDVALRCDPISGHVSLFWYQQALGQGPEFLTYFQNEAQLDKSGLPSDRFFAERPEGSVSTLKIQRTQQEDSAVYLCASSLVGGVETQYFGPGTRLLVL.

CDR3 protein: CASSSLWREVNTIYF. Written as DNA, the CDR3 is TGTGCCAGCAGCTCCCTGTGGAGGGAGGTGAACACCATATATTTT. This chain links TRBV7-9 with TRBJ1-3, with D unresolved. CDR3 length: 15 amino acids. Per the germline V gene, CDR1 is SEHNR and CDR2 is FQNEAQ (reference sequence). V lost 4 bases and J 7 bases, leaving 17 bases between the germline ends. Full variable domain (outside the CDR3, taken from reference TRBV7-9 and TRBJ1-3): DTGVSQNPRHKITKRGQNVTFRCDPISEHNRLYWYRQTLGQGPEFLTYFQNEAQLEKSRLLSDRFSAERPKGSFSTLEIQRTEQGDSAMYLCASSSLWREVNTIYFGEGSWLTVV.

This chain joins TRBV20-1 and TRBJ2-7, with 15 bases identical to TRBD2. The germline gives CDR1 DFQATT, CDR2 SNEGSKA (reference sequence). The CDR3 loop spans 18 amino acids. V lost 1 base to trimming and J lost 2 bases; unmatched junction nucleotides: 9. CDR3 in DNA: TGCAGTGCTAGAGCCTACCTCGGGACTAGCGGGAGGACCTACGAGCAGTACTTC. Protein sequence: CSARAYLGTSGRTYEQYF.

V and J are TRBV5-5 and TRBJ1-4; D not certain. The V end lost 1 base, the J end lost 8 bases, and 12 bases lay between the germline ends. Germline V gene lookup returns CDR1 SGHKS and CDR2 YYEKEE (reference sequence). This CDR3 region has 14 residues. CDR3 protein: CASSLRTDLEKLFF. Written as DNA, the CDR3 is TGTGCCAGCAGCTTGAGGACGGACTTGGAAAAACTGTTTTTT.

This clonotype has a handful of counts. The J gene is TRBJ1-3, the V gene TRBV2; D unresolved. Trimming left V 7 bases short and J 5 bases short, with 15 bases between. Germline CDR1 SNHLY, CDR2 FYNNEI. The length of the CDR3 is 14 residues. The chain's CDR3 is CASTPWEVRNTIYF. The CDR3 DNA reads as TGTGCCAGCACCCCCTGGGAGGTCCGAAACACCATATATTTT.

This clonotype has only a few counts. The chain joins TRBV24-1 to TRBJ1-2, with no clear D. The germline CDR1 and CDR2 sequences are KGHDR and SFDVKD. CDR3 length: 13 amino acids. V shed 2 bases and J shed 7 bases, with 10 bases lying between them. The CDR3: CATSDSGFSGYTF. CDR3 DNA: TGTGCCACCAGTGATTCGGGGTTTTCTGGCTACACCTTC.

Many counts were recorded for this clonotype. The chain links TRBV12-3 or TRBV12-4 to TRBJ1-5; D gene ambiguous. The CDR3 runs to 13 residues. Trimming stripped 3 bases from V and 4 bases from J, with 7 bases between. CDR3 bases: TGTGCCAGCAGTTTTCAGAGAAATCAGCCCCAGCATTTT. It is translated as CASSFQRNQPQHF.

The chain recombines TRBV12-3 or TRBV12-4 with TRBJ2-6, with D tentatively TRBD1 (6 bases). The CDR3 contains 15 residues. V was trimmed by 6 bases and J by 4 bases, leaving 13 bases between them. In DNA, the CDR3 is TGTGCCAGCAGCGTACAGGGTGCCGGGGCCAACGTCCTGACTTTC. As protein: CASSVQGAGANVLTF.

This clonotype was detected only a few times. The chain recombines TRBV4-3 with TRBJ1-2; 7 bases agree with TRBD1. The CDR3 consists of 15 residues. CDR1 is LGHNA and CDR2 is YSLEER in the germline V gene. V was pared by 3 bases and J by 4 bases, with 8 bases of the junction left unmatched. The CDR3 reads CASSHTDRAIYGYTF. CDR3 nucleotide sequence: TGCGCCAGCAGCCATACCGACAGGGCCATCTATGGCTACACCTTC.

V usage is TRBV6-2 or TRBV6-3 and J usage is TRBJ2-7, with TRBD1 matching 12 bases. CDR3 length: 16 amino acids. Trimming at V came to 0 bases and at J to 7 bases, leaving 7 bases not matched to a gene. Germline CDR1 reads MNHEY; CDR2 reads SVGEGT. The CDR3 DNA is TGTGCCAGCAGTTACTCCCGGGACAGGGGGCGTATAGAGCAGTACTTC. Amino acids: CASSYSRDRGRIEQYF.

The chain uses TRBV20-1 and TRBJ2-7; 11 bases fit TRBD2. The CDR3 is 15 residues long. The V and J ends lost 5 bases and 3 bases, in that order; junction bases with no gene match: 9. CDR1 DFQATT and CDR2 SNEGSKA come from the germline V gene (reference sequence). The CDR3 loop reads CSAPNGGTSGYEQYF. In DNA form, the CDR3 reads TGCAGTGCTCCTAACGGGGGGACTAGCGGCTACGAGCAGTACTTC.

The V call is TRBV28, the J call TRBJ2-7, with 9 nucleotides matching TRBD1. CDR1 MDHEN and CDR2 SYDVKM come from the germline V gene. This CDR3 region has 14 residues. Trimming at V came to 6 bases and at J to 5 bases, leaving 8 bases not matched to a gene. CDR3 nucleotide sequence: TGTGCCAGCAGACGGACAGGGGCGTCAGACGAGCAGTACTTC. It translates to CASRRTGASDEQYF.

V and J are TRBV5-1 and TRBJ2-7, with D perhaps given as TRBD1 or TRBD2 (5 bases each). Germline V lookup: CDR1 SGHRS, CDR2 YFSETQ. Trimming took off 2 bases at V and 0 bases at J, with 12 bases between the two ends. The CDR3 is made up of 15 amino acids. The CDR3 nucleotides read TGCGCCAGCAGCTTACCGGGACGTAGCTCCTACGAGCAGTACTTC. Protein sequence: CASSLPGRSSYEQYF.

The chain employs TRBV12-3 or TRBV12-4 and TRBJ1-5; D unclear. Between the trimmed V and J ends, which lost 10 bases and 0 bases, there was a span of 19 bases. The CDR3 loop spans 16 amino acids. The CDR3 DNA is TGTGCCACCCCCGCGGACGGCCGGTATAGCAATCAGCCCCAGCATTTT. This sequence encodes CATPADGRYSNQPQHF.